The 10 T cell receptor beta chains given below trace back to one sample, sequenced in a study of T cells in Graves' hyperthyroidism and ophthalmopathy. What was amplified from RNA transcripts were TCR beta CDR3 regions. Researchers ran a first-round RT-PCR on the TCR CDR3 using the HTBI primer set. MiXCR was run by TCRdb on the multiplex PCR reads, yielding one entry per CDR3 protein. The data contain roughly 170,000 distinct CDR3 sequences, about 9% of them singletons. Sequencing was done on a sample of blood. The receptors originated from a woman between 18 and 30 years old with Graves' hyperthyroidism that later progressed to Graves' ophthalmopathy.

This clonotype was recorded many times. The chain couples TRBV6-5 to TRBJ1-2; D might be TRBD1 (6 bases). Deletions cut 2 bases from V and 11 bases from J, with 15 bases between. Germline V gives CDR1 MNHEY, CDR2 SVGAGI. The CDR3 covers 13 residues. The CDR3 bases are TGTGCCAGCAGTTACCGGAGTAGGGACAAATACACCTTC. This codes for CASSYRSRDKYTF.

The chain recombines TRBV20-1 with TRBJ2-2; possibly TRBD2 for D (5 bases). Germline values: CDR1 DFQATT, CDR2 SNEGSKA (reference sequence). The CDR3 contains 16 residues. The germline V and J ends were trimmed by 3 bases and 4 bases, with 18 bases remaining between them. The CDR3 is CSASGAASSSTGELFF. The CDR3 coding sequence is TGCAGTGCTAGTGGAGCCGCTAGCAGCTCCACCGGGGAGCTGTTTTTT.

This clonotype was observed many times. The rearrangement uses TRBV28 and TRBJ1-1; 11 bases align to TRBD1. V trimming: 5 bases; J trimming: 6 bases; junction bases outside the gene matches: 11. This CDR3 is built from 16 residues. The V gene's germline CDR1 is MDHEN and CDR2 SYDVKM. Here the CDR3 reads CASSPRTGGIKAEAFF. CDR3 coding DNA: TGTGCCAGCAGTCCGAGGACAGGGGGCATCAAGGCTGAAGCTTTCTTT. Filled out from reference TRBV28 and TRBJ1-1, the complete variable domain reads DVKVTQSSRYLVKRTGEKVFLECVQDMDHENMFWYRQDPGLGLRLIYFSYDVKMKEKGDIPEGYSVSREKKERFSLILESASTNQTSMYLCASSPRTGGIKAEAFFGQGTRLTVV.

This clonotype was found many times. The chain joins TRBV15 to TRBJ2-7; TRBD2 matches 10 bases. With 4 bases clipped from V and 3 bases from J, the junction kept 0 bases outside the gene matches. The germline CDR1 and CDR2 sequences are LNHNV and YYDKDF (reference sequence). The CDR3 loop spans 13 amino acids. The CDR3 spells CATSTSGSYEQYF. The DNA of the CDR3 is TGTGCCACCAGCACTAGCGGGAGCTACGAGCAGTACTTC.

This clonotype was observed a few times. V and J are TRBV3-1 and TRBJ1-3, with TRBD1 matching 8 bases. Germline-derived CDR1 and CDR2 are LGHDT and YNNKEL (reference sequence). The CDR3 is 16 amino acids. The J segment lost 2 bases and the V segment lost 1 base, leaving 4 bases of the junction unmatched. The DNA for the CDR3 is TGTGCCAGCAGCCAAGCCAGGGGGCTGACTGGAAACACCATATATTTT. As protein: CASSQARGLTGNTIYF.

This clonotype has a count of ten or more. V and J are TRBV7-9 and TRBJ2-7, with D unresolved. CDR1 SEHNR and CDR2 FQNEAQ come from the germline V gene (reference sequence). This CDR3 comprises 12 residues. V lost 5 bases and J 3 bases, leaving 8 bases between the germline ends. In DNA form, the CDR3 reads TGTGCCAGCAGCCGCCTCGACTACGAGCAGTACTTC. Translating it yields CASSRLDYEQYF.

This clonotype was observed a few times. The chain combines TRBV30 with TRBJ1-4; the D is unclear. V was pared by 4 bases and J by 6 bases, with 15 bases between. The CDR3 contains 14 residues. Germline CDR1 reads GTSNPN; CDR2 reads SVGIG (reference sequence). CDR3 loop: CAWNLLGFDEKLFF. The CDR3 nucleotides read TGTGCCTGGAATTTACTGGGGTTTGATGAAAAACTGTTTTTT.

At least ten counts were recorded for this clonotype. The chain employs TRBV25-1 and TRBJ2-2; a weak D match, TRBD1 (7 bases). The CDR3 is 20 amino acids. Trimming left V 0 bases short and J 4 bases short, with 24 bases between. Germline loops: CDR1 MGHDK, CDR2 SYGVNS. CDR3 in amino acids: CASSEYRDTGVVGGTGELFF. CDR3 coding DNA: TGTGCCAGCAGTGAATATCGAGATACAGGGGTCGTCGGGGGCACCGGGGAGCTGTTTTTT.

In its sample, this clonotype was seen many times. The genes are TRBV28 and TRBJ1-2, with TRBD1 matching over 8 bases. Germline V lookup: CDR1 MDHEN, CDR2 SYDVKM. V gave up 4 bases and J gave up 2 bases; unmatched junction bases: 3. The CDR3 is 14 amino acids. CDR3 coding DNA: TGTGCCAGCAGTTACGGACAGGGAAACTATGGCTACACCTTC. This codes for CASSYGQGNYGYTF.

This clonotype was counted at least ten times. V is TRBV4-2 and J is TRBJ2-7; TRBD2 matches 7 bases. The CDR3 has 14 amino acids. Germline-derived CDR1 and CDR2 are LGHNA and YNFKEQ. Trimming took 0 bases from V and 6 from J; bases not matched to a gene: 5. CDR3 DNA sequence: TGTGCCAGCAGCCAAGAAGGACTAGGCGTCGAGCAGTACTTC. Translating it yields CASSQEGLGVEQYF.